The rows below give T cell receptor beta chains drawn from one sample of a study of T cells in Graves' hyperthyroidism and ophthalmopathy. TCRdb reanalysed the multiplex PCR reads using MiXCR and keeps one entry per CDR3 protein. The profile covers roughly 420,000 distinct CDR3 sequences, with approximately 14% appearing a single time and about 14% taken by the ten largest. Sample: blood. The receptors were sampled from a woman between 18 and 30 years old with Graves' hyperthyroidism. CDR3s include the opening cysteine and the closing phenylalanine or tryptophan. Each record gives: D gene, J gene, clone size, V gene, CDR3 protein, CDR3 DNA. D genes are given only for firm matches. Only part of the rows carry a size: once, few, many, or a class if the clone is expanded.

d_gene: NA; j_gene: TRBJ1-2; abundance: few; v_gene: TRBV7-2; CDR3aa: CASSLGAPGNRRGTNYGYTF; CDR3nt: TGTGCCAGCAGCTTAGGGGCCCCAGGAAACAGAAGGGGTACTAACTATGGCTACACCTTC
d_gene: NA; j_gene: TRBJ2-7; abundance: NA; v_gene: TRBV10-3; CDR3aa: CAISPTESIYEQYF; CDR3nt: TGTGCCATCAGTCCGACAGAGAGTATCTACGAGCAGTACTTC
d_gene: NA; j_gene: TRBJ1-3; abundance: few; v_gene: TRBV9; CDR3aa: CASSVSAGAGNTIYF; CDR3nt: TGTGCCAGCAGCGTATCGGCAGGGGCTGGAAACACCATATATTTT
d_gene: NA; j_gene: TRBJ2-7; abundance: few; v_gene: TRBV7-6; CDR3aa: CASSPGGGDGYEQYF; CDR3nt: TGTGCCAGCAGCCCCGGCGGTGGGGACGGTTACGAGCAGTACTTC
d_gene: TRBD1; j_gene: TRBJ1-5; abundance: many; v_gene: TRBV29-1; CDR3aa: CSSDPWDRGMGNQPQHF; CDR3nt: TGCAGCTCTGACCCATGGGACAGGGGAATGGGCAATCAGCCCCAGCATTTT
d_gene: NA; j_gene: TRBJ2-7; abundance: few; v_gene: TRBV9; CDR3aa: CASSAAGEPTYEQYF; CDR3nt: TGTGCCAGCAGCGCCGCAGGGGAACCCACCTACGAGCAGTACTTC
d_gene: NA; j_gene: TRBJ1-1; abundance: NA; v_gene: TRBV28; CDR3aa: CASSLADRRNTEAFF; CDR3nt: TGTGCCAGCAGCCTTGCGGACAGAAGGAACACTGAAGCTTTCTTT
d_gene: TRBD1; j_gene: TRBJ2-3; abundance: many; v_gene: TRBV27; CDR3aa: CASSLGDRGLTDTQYF; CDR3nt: TGTGCCAGCAGTTTAGGGGACAGGGGGCTCACAGATACGCAGTATTTT
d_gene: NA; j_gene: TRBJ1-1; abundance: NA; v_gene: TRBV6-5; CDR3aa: CASSYAFGTEAFF; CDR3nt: TGTGCCAGCAGTTACGCGTTCGGGACTGAAGCTTTCTTT
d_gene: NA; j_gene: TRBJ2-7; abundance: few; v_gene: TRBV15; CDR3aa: CATSKGSYEQYF; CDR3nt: TGTGCCACCAGCAAAGGGAGTTACGAGCAGTACTTC
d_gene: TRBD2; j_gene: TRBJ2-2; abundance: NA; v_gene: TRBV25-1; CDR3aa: CASSGISGGLTGELFF; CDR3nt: TGTGCCAGCAGTGGGATCAGCGGGGGATTGACCGGGGAGCTGTTTTTT
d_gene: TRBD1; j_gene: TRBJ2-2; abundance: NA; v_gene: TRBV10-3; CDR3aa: CAISVKGANTGELFF; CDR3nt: TGTGCCATCAGTGTCAAGGGGGCCAACACCGGGGAGCTGTTTTTT
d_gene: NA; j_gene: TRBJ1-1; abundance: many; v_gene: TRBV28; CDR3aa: CASSSPYRTGSTEAFF; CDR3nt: TGTGCCAGCAGTTCACCCTACAGGACGGGGAGCACTGAAGCTTTCTTT
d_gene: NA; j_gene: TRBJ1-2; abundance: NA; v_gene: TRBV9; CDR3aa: CASSVATSYGYTF; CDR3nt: TGTGCCAGCAGCGTAGCTACAAGCTATGGCTACACCTTC
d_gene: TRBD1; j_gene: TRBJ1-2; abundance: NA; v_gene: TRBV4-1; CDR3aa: CASSPQGVGNYGYTF; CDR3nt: TGCGCCAGCAGCCCACAGGGGGTGGGAAACTATGGCTACACCTTC
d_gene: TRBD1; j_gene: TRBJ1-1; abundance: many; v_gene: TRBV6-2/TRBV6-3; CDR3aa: CASSKTGTNTEAFF; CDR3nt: TGTGCCAGCTCAAAGACAGGGACGAACACTGAAGCTTTCTTT
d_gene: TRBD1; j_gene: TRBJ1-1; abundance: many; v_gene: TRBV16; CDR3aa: CASSQSRQGKAFF; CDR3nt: TGTGCCAGCAGCCAATCGAGACAGGGGAAAGCTTTCTTT
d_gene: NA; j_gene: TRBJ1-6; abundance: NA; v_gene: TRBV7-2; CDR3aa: CASSLAASTVYNSPLHF; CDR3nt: TGTGCCAGCAGCTTAGCGGCCTCCACTGTCTATAATTCACCCCTCCACTTT
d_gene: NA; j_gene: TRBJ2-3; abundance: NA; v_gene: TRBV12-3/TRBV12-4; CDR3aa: CASSYNVQRGPDTQYF; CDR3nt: TGTGCCAGCAGTTACAACGTTCAGAGGGGTCCAGATACGCAGTATTTT
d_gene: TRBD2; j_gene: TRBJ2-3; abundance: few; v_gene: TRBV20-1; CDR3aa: CSAGTTSGGGYF; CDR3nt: TGCAGTGCTGGGACCACTTCGGGGGGTGGGTATTTT
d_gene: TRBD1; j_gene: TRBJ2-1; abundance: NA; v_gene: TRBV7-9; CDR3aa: CASSLWTGVNEQFF; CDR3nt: TGTGCCAGCAGCTTATGGACAGGGGTCAATGAGCAGTTCTTC
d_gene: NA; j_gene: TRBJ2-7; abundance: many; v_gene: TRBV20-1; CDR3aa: CSARDRGGRSSYEQYF; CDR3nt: TGCAGTGCTAGAGATCGGGGCGGACGAAGCTCCTACGAGCAGTACTTC
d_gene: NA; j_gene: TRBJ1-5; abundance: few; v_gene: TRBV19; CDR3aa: CASSITHGNQPQHF; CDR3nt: TGTGCCAGTAGTATAACTCACGGCAATCAGCCCCAGCATTTT
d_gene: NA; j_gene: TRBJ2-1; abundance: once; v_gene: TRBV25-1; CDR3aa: CASSLSAEQFF; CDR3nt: TGTGCCAGCAGTTTGTCCGCTGAGCAGTTCTTC
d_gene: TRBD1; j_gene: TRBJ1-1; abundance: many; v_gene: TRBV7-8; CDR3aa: CASSSRPGTVITEAFF; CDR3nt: TGTGCCAGCAGCTCAAGACCCGGGACAGTCATTACTGAAGCTTTCTTT
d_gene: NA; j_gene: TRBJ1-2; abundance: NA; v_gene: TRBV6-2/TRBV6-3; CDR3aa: CASSYGGFRPIGGYTF; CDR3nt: TGTGCCAGCAGTTACGGAGGGTTTCGTCCCATTGGGGGCTACACCTTC
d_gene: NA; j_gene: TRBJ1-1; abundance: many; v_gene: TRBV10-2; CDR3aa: CASRRTTGNTEAFF; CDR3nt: TGCGCCAGCAGGAGAACTACAGGGAACACTGAAGCTTTCTTT
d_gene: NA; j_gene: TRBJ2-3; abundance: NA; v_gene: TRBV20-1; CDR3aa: CSASGPGLVGDTQYF; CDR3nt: TGCAGTGCTTCGGGCCCAGGCCTCGTCGGGGATACGCAGTATTTT
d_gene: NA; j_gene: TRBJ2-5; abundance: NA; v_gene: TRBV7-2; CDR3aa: CASSRGPRVYF; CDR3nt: TGTGCCAGCAGCCGGGGACCGCGGGTGTACTTC
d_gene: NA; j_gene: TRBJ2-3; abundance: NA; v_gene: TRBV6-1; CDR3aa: CASAKGAGSTLSFSDTQYF; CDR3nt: TGTGCCAGCGCCAAAGGGGCAGGCTCAACTTTAAGTTTTTCAGATACGCAGTATTTT
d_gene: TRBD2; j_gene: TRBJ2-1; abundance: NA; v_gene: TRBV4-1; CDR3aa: CASSQPGTRYNEQFF; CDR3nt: TGCGCCAGCAGCCAGCCCGGGACTAGATACAATGAGCAGTTCTTC
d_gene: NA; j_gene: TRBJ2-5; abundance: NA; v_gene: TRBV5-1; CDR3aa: CASSLSGAQETQYF; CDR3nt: TGCGCCAGCAGCTTGAGTGGAGCCCAAGAGACCCAGTACTTC
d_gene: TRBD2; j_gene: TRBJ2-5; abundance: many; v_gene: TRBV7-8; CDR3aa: CASSRGGGKETQYF; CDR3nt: TGTGCCAGCAGCCGAGGCGGGGGGAAAGAGACCCAGTACTTC
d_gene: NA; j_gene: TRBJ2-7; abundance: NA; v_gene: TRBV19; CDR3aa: CASSTGLGQGHEQYF; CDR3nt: TGTGCCAGTAGTACCGGGCTCGGCCAGGGCCACGAGCAGTACTTC
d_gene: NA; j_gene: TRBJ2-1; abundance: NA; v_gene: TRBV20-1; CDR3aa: CSAREGGGGEGGNEQFF; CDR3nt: TGCAGTGCTAGAGAGGGGGGGGGGGGGGAGGGGGGCAATGAGCAGTTCTTC
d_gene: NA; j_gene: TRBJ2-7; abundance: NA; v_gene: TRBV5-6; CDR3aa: CASSSSSENRVTYEQYF; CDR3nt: TGTGCCAGCAGTTCGAGCTCTGAAAACCGGGTCACCTACGAGCAGTACTTC
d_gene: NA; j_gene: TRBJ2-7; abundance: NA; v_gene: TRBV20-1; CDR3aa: CSVRQEPSYEQYF; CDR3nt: TGCAGTGTTAGACAGGAACCATCCTACGAGCAGTACTTC
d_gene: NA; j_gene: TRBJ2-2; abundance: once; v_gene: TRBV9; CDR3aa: CASSAWDPSGGELFF; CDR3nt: TGTGCCAGCAGCGCCTGGGACCCTTCGGGCGGGGAGCTGTTTTTT
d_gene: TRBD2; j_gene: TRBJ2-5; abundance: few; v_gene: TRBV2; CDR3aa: CASSEGGGTKTQYF; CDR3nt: TGTGCCAGCAGTGAAGGCGGGGGGACGAAGACCCAGTACTTC
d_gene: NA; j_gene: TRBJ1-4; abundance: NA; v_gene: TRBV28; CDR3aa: CASSLAGLNEKLFF; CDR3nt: TGTGCCAGCAGTTTGGCAGGCCTAAATGAAAAACTGTTTTTT
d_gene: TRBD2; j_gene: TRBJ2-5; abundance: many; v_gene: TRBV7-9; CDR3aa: CASSSSGTSRETQYF; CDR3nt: TGTGCCAGCAGCTCATCCGGGACTAGCAGAGAGACCCAGTACTTC